The 7 T cell receptor beta chains listed next were all sequenced from one sample in a study of Graves' ophthalmopathy and Graves' hyperthyroidism. The TCR beta CDR3 regions underwent amplification from RNA transcripts. First-round RT-PCR with HTBI primers preceded a second-round multiplex PCR. TCRdb called the multiplex PCR reads again in MiXCR, with one record for every CDR3 protein. The top ten hold roughly 11% of the sample, which has 900,000 to 1,200,000 distinct CDR3 sequences, less than 45% seen once. The sequencing sample was made of peripheral blood or thyroid tissue (not recorded which). These receptors came from an adult man with Graves' hyperthyroidism.

The count of this clonotype is one. J is TRBJ1-5 and V is TRBV10-3; 8 positions agree with TRBD1. Germline V gives CDR1 ENHRY, CDR2 SYGVKD. This CDR3 is built from 14 residues. Germline trimming cut 4 bases from V and 5 bases from J; bases unmatched to any gene: 4. In DNA form, the CDR3 reads TGTGCCATCAGTGCGGGACAGGATTATCAGCCCCAGCATTTT. This encodes CAISAGQDYQPQHF.

The CDR3 coding sequence is TGTGCCAGCAGCTCCGCTAACCTATGGTGGGGCAGCTACGAGCAGTACTTC. Encoded protein: CASSSANLWWGSYEQYF. The V and J genes are TRBV6-6 and TRBJ2-7, with D possibly matching TRBD1 (5 bases). Per germline, CDR1 MNHNY and CDR2 SVGAGI (reference sequence). This CDR3 is 17 amino acids long. Between the trimmed V and J ends, which lost 6 bases and 3 bases, there was a span of 24 bases.

This clonotype was detected once. A single base separates this from a much larger clone, so it may be a read error. The gene calls are TRBV5-1 and TRBJ1-4, with 9 bases aligning to TRBD1. From germline, CDR1 is SGHRS and CDR2 YFSETQ. The CDR3 sequence is 14 residues long. The CDR3: CASSLTGGYEELFF. CDR3 bases: TGCGCCAGCAGCTTGACAGGGGGCTATGAAGAACTGTTTTTT.

On this clonotype: It may be a read error: a sequence one base away is much more abundant. The V call is TRBV13, the J call TRBJ1-2, with a possible D match to TRBD1 (5 bases). Germline loops: CDR1 PRHDT, CDR2 FYEKMQ (reference sequence). The CDR3 contains 14 residues. In nucleotides, the CDR3 is TGTGCCAGCAGCGTAGTCGGGACCATGGAGGGCTTCACCTTC. Encoded protein: CASSVVGTMEGFTF.

This clonotype was counted many times. The chain uses TRBV10-3 and TRBJ2-5, with a possible D match to TRBD1 (6 bases). The V gene's germline CDR1 is ENHRY and CDR2 SYGVKD. V dropped 4 bases and J dropped 3 bases, with 9 bases sitting between them. The CDR3 is 13 residues long. This CDR3 is CAISGGRKETQYF. CDR3 DNA sequence: TGTGCCATCAGTGGGGGGCGCAAAGAGACCCAGTACTTC.

This clonotype was seen a few times. The chain employs TRBV5-6 and TRBJ2-7; 8 nucleotides align to TRBD2. Germline loops: CDR1 SGHDT, CDR2 YYEEEE. Trimming at V came to 4 bases and at J to 3 bases, leaving 15 bases not matched to a gene. The CDR3 runs 17 residues. CDR3 nucleotides: TGTGCCAGCAGCCGTAGGTTGGGTTCGGGGGGGGTCTACGAGCAGTACTTC. This encodes CASSRRLGSGGVYEQYF.

This clonotype was observed a few times. The J gene is TRBJ1-5, the V gene TRBV10-3, with D uncertain. Trimming removed 0 bases from V and 3 bases from J, with 9 bases in between. The CDR3 is 15 amino acids. Germline CDR1 reads ENHRY; CDR2 reads SYGVKD. In DNA form, the CDR3 reads TGTGCCATCAGTGAGTCCCCAGGCACCAATCAGCCCCAGCATTTT. It specifies CAISESPGTNQPQHF.